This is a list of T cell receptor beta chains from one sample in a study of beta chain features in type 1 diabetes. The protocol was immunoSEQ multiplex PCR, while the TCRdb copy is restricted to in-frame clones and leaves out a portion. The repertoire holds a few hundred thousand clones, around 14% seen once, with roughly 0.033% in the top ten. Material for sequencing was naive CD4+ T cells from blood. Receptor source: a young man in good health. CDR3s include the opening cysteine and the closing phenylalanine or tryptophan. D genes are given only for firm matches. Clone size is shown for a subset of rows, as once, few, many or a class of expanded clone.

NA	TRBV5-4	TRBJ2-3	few	TGTGCCAGCAGGGGAAACTTGAAAGATACGCAGTATTTT	CASRGNLKDTQYF
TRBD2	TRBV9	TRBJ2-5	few	TGTGCCAGCAGCGCCGCAGGCCGGGGGACTAGCTTGGAGACCCAGTACTTC	CASSAAGRGTSLETQYF
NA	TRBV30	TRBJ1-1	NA	TGTGCCTGGAGTCCCTTGTTTATGGCTTTCTTT	CAWSPLFMAFF
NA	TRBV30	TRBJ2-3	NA	TGTGCCTGGAGTCGCCGGGGTGGAACAGATACGCAGTATTTT	CAWSRRGGTDTQYF
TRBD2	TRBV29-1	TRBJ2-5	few	TGCAGCGTTCAGCGGCGGGGGGGCCCAGAGACCCAGTACTTC	CSVQRRGGPETQYF
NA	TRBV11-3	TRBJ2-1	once	TGTGCCAGCAGCCGACAAGGAGCGAGGGGTGAGCAGTTCTTC	CASSRQGARGEQFF
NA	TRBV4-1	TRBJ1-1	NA	TGCGCCAGCAGCCAAGCGGTGGGGAAACCTAACACTGAAGCTTTCTTT	CASSQAVGKPNTEAFF
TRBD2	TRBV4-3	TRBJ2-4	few	TGCGCCAGCAGCCAAGAACCTCCGACTAGCGGGCGGACGAGCGGCATTCAGTACTTC	CASSQEPPTSGRTSGIQYF
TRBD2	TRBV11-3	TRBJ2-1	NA	TGTGCCAGCAGCCCGAAGGGGACTAGCGGTACTGAGCAGTTCTTC	CASSPKGTSGTEQFF
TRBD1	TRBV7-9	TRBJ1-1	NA	TGTGCCAGCAGCTTAGCGACAGGGGTCGCTTTCTTT	CASSLATGVAFF
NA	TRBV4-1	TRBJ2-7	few	TGCGCCAGCAGCCAATATACTCGTGGTCCCTACGAGCAGTACTTC	CASSQYTRGPYEQYF
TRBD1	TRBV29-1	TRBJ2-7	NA	TGCAGCGTTGAGGGACAGGGGGGCTACGAGCAGTACTTC	CSVEGQGGYEQYF
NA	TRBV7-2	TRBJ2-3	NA	TGTGCCAGCAGCTTAGGACAGGGCACAGATACGCAGTATTTT	CASSLGQGTDTQYF
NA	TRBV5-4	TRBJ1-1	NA	TGTGCCAGCAGCTTGCAGGGGCTGGACACTGAAGCTTTCTTT	CASSLQGLDTEAFF
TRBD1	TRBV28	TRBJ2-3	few	TGTGCCAGCAGTTTGGCAGGGGGCGAGGATACGCAGTATTTT	CASSLAGGEDTQYF
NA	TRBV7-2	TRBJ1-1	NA	TGTGCCAGCAGCTATGGGGCTGCAAACACTGAAGCTTTCTTT	CASSYGAANTEAFF
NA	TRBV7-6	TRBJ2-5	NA	TGTGCCAGCAGCTTAGTGGGGACTGGGGGTTCGACCCAGTACTTC	CASSLVGTGGSTQYF
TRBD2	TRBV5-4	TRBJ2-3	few	TGTGCCAGCAGCTTGGTAGCGGGGGGGCCGGATACGCAGTATTTT	CASSLVAGGPDTQYF
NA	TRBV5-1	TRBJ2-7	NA	TGCGCCAGCAGTATCGGCGGCCACTACGAGCAGTACTTC	CASSIGGHYEQYF
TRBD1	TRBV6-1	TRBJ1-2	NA	TGTGCCACTTCGCATGGACAGGGCAAGGGCTACACCTTC	CATSHGQGKGYTF
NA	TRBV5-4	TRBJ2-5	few	TGTGCCAGCAGCTTGCCGGGACAACGGGTAAAAGAGACCCAGTACTTC	CASSLPGQRVKETQYF
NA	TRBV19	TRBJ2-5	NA	TGTGCCAGTAGTATCAGGGGGGAGGCGGCCCAGTACTTC	CASSIRGEAAQYF
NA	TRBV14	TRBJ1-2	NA	TGTGCCAGCAGCCAAATCGGGCCAAGGCAGGGGACCTATGGCTACACCTTC	CASSQIGPRQGTYGYTF
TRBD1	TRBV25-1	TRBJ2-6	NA	TGTGCCAGCAGTGAATTTGGGACAGGAGTCTCTGGGGCCAACGTCCTGACTTTC	CASSEFGTGVSGANVLTF
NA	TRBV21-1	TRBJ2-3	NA	TGTGCCAGCAGCAAGAAAGGAGATACGCAGTATTTT	CASSKKGDTQYF
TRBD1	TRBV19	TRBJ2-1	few	TGTGCCAGTTCACCGGGACAGGGACCCTACAATGAGCAGTTCTTC	CASSPGQGPYNEQFF
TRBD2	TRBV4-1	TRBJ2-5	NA	TGCGCCAGCAGCCAAGAGGATAGCGGGTACCAAGAGACCCAGTACTTC	CASSQEDSGYQETQYF
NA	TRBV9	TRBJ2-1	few	TGTGCCAGCAGCGTAGTGTCGGGGGGCGTCAATGAGCAGTTCTTC	CASSVVSGGVNEQFF
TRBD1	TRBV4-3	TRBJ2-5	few	TGCGCCAGCAGCCTTCGACAGGGTGAATGGGAGACCCAGTACTTC	CASSLRQGEWETQYF
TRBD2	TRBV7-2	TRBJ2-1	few	TGTGCCAGCAGCTCCCGCCCCGGACTAGGAACAAATGAGCAGTTCTTC	CASSSRPGLGTNEQFF
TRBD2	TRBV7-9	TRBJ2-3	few	TGTGCCAGCGCGGGAGCAGATACGCAGTATTTT	CASAGADTQYF
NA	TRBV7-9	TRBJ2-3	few	TGTGCCAGCAGCTTATACGATACGCAGTATTTT	CASSLYDTQYF
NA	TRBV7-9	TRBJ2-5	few	TGTGCCAGCAGTGGGTCAACCCAGTACTTC	CASSGSTQYF
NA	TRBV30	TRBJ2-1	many	TGTGCCTGGAGTGTGCGGCGCGATGAGCAGTTCTTC	CAWSVRRDEQFF
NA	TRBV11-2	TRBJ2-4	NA	TGTGCCAGCAGCTTAGTAGGGGGGAGCCTTTCCAAAAACATTCAGTACTTC	CASSLVGGSLSKNIQYF
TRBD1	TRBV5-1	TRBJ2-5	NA	TGCGCCAGCAGCTCGGGACAGGGGGCTCAAGAGACCCAGTACTTC	CASSSGQGAQETQYF
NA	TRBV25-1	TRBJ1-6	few	TGTGCCAGCAGTGAATCTTTTAGGGGATCCCTCCACTTT	CASSESFRGSLHF
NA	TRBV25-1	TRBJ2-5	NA	TGTGCCAGCAGTGAATCAAGGGAGACCCAGTACTTC	CASSESRETQYF
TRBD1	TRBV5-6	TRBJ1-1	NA	TGTGCCAGCAGCTTGGATGCACTGTGGGACAGGAAGCCTGAAGCTTTCTTT	CASSLDALWDRKPEAFF
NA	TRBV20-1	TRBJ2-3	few	TGCAGTGCCCGTATCTCAGATACGCAGTATTTT	CSARISDTQYF
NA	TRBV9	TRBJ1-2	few	TGTGCCAGCAGCAGAACAGGTCCTGATCCTTATGGCTACACCTTC	CASSRTGPDPYGYTF
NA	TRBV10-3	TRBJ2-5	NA	TGTGCCATCAGTGAGTCTATCGGGGGGCTCCAAGAGACCCAGTACTTC	CAISESIGGLQETQYF
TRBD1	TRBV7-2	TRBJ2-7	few	TGTGCCAGCAGCACCCGGGGACAGGGAAATCCCTACGAGCAGTACTTC	CASSTRGQGNPYEQYF
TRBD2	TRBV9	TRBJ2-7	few	TGTGCCAGCAGCGTAGGTGCGGGGGACTACGAGCAGTACTTC	CASSVGAGDYEQYF
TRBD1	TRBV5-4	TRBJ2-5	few	TGTGCCAGCAGCTCATTACAGGGGGCTGGGACCCAGTACTTC	CASSSLQGAGTQYF
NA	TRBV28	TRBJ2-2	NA	TGTGCCAGCAGTTTATGGGCAGGGCTCACCGGGGAGCTGTTTTTT	CASSLWAGLTGELFF
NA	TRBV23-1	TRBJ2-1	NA	TGCGCCAGCAGCCCTCCCCTCGTCTATGAGCAGTTCTTC	CASSPPLVYEQFF
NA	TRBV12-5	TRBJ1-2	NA	TGTGCTAGTGGTTTCCCTCCAGGGGATAGCTATGGCTACACCTTC	CASGFPPGDSYGYTF
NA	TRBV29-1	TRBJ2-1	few	TGCAGCGTTGTTCAGCGGGCACTATACAATGAGCAGTTCTTC	CSVVQRALYNEQFF
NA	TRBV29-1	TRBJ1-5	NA	TGCAGCGTTGTTTTAGGTAATAGCAATCAGCCCCAGCATTTT	CSVVLGNSNQPQHF
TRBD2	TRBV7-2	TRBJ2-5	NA	TGTGCCAGCAGCTTATGGACTAGCCAGACCCAGTACTTC	CASSLWTSQTQYF
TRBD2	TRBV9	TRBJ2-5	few	TGTGCCAGCAGCGCATACCTGGCGGGAGGTGTACAGACCCAGTACTTC	CASSAYLAGGVQTQYF
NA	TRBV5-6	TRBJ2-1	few	TGTGCCAGCAGCTTGTATACGGCAAATGAGCAGTTCTTC	CASSLYTANEQFF
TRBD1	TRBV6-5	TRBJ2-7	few	TGTGCCAGCAGGCGACAGGGGTCCTACGAGCAGTACTTC	CASRRQGSYEQYF
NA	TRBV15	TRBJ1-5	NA	TGTGCCACCAGCAGTCCCACCGGTACGCGGCATTTT	CATSSPTGTRHF
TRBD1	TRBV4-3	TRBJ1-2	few	TGCGCCAGCAGCCACCGGGACAGACCTTACTATGGCTACACCTTC	CASSHRDRPYYGYTF
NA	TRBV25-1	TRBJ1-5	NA	TGTGCCAGCAGTGAAGGGCCAGGGTATAGCAATCAGCCCCAGCATTTT	CASSEGPGYSNQPQHF
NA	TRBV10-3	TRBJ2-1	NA	TGTGCCATCGGAAGGACGGTCTACAATGAGCAGTTCTTC	CAIGRTVYNEQFF
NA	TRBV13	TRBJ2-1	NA	TGTGCCAGCAGCAGGGGGAGCGGAAGGACATACAATGAGCAGTTCTTC	CASSRGSGRTYNEQFF
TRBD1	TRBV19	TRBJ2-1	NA	TGTGCCAGTAGTATAGGGACAGGGCCCTACAATGAGCAGTTCTTC	CASSIGTGPYNEQFF